This entry features one T cell receptor (beta chain) sequence. An end of the junction does not agree with germline; a read error may underlie this. The data belong to a study of T cell responses to AZD1222 COVID-19 vaccine. Using immunoSEQ multiplex PCR, the repertoire was profiled, and TCRdb retains in-frame clones only, with some absent. The sample carries 90,000 to 120,000 clones, 89% recorded once. This CDR3 has 13 residues. Germline V lookup: CDR1 SSHAT, CDR2 FNYEAQ (reference sequence). Sequencing was performed on peripheral blood, taken on day 0 of AZD1222 vaccination. The chain recombines TRBV7-7 with TRBJ2-4; D is perhaps TRBD1 (5 bases). This receptor was identified in an adult in good health. CDR3 nucleotide sequence: TGTGCTAGCAGCTCCAGCCCCAGGGACATTCAGTACTTC. This translates into CASSSSPRDIQYF.